Below are 19 T cell receptor beta chains sequenced from a single sample in a study of vaccination and CD4 T cells after COVID-19. Treatment given: roughly 11-day PBMC culture with coronavirus spike peptide pools or control peptides (ViraFEST assay). The Oncomine TCR Beta short-read assay was applied to DNA of cultured CD4+ T cells. In TCRdb, the PCR reads were re-called with MiXCR into one record per CDR3 protein. The profile covers fewer than 4,500 distinct CDR3 sequences, with approximately 30% appearing a single time and 30% taken by the ten largest. These receptors are not linked to any known antigen. Sequencing was done on a sample of CD4+ T cells from blood, cultured in vitro. Every receptor here comes from a human donor who had recovered from COVID-19.

The V gene is TRBV7-2, the J gene TRBJ1-5; D is unclear. Germline CDR1 and CDR2: SGHTA and FQGNSA. The CDR3 covers 15 residues. With 2 bases removed from V and 9 bases from J, the gap between germline ends came to 17 bases. This CDR3 reads CASSLRSGNGRPQHF. In DNA, the CDR3 is TGTGCCAGCAGCTTAAGGTCGGGGAACGGTCGGCCCCAGCATTTT.

In this sample, this clonotype is medium-sized. The chain links TRBV7-9 to TRBJ2-5; 7 bases match TRBD2. The CDR3 totals 15 residues. The junction had 3 bases not matched to a gene; V was cut back by 1 base and J by 1 base. Per germline, CDR1 SEHNR and CDR2 FQNEAQ (reference sequence). CDR3 in amino acids: CASSLGGGPQETQYF. The CDR3 DNA follows: TGTGCCAGCAGCTTAGGCGGGGGACCCCAAGAGACCCAGTACTTC.

The rearrangement uses TRBV9 and TRBJ2-5; 7 nucleotides match TRBD2. V dropped 2 bases and J dropped 9; count of bases not matched to a gene: 10. This CDR3 is built from 14 residues. The germline CDR1 and CDR2 sequences are SGDLS and YYNGEE. CDR3 region: CASSVRTLGGAQYF. The DNA for the CDR3 is TGTGCCAGCAGCGTCCGCACCTTGGGGGGGGCCCAGTACTTC.

The chain joins TRBV6-1 to TRBJ2-5; 7 bases are a match to TRBD2. This CDR3 comprises 13 residues. J lost 5 bases, V lost 7 bases, and 7 bases had no gene match. Looked up from germline, CDR1 is MNHNS and CDR2 is SASEGT. CDR3 protein: CASTPPGGETQYF. The CDR3 DNA is TGTGCCAGCACCCCCCCCGGGGGGGAGACCCAGTACTTC.

This clonotype has more than one count but fewer than ten. The J gene is TRBJ1-2, the V gene TRBV29-1; the D gene is possibly TRBD1 (6 bases). Germline V gene data show CDR1 as SQVTM and CDR2 as ANQGSEA. CDR3 length: 13 residues. V was shortened by 4 bases and J by 6 bases, with 15 bases between the two germline ends. The CDR3 bases are TGCAGCGTTGTGCGGGACATCACGGATGGCTACACCTTC. This encodes CSVVRDITDGYTF.

The table lists this clonotype with a few counts. CDR3 residues: CASRRRSEYNEQFF. CDR3 coding DNA: TGTGCCAGCAGGAGGCGATCGGAATACAATGAGCAGTTCTTC. The genes are TRBV6-1 and TRBJ2-1, with D unresolved. CDR1 is MNHNS, CDR2 SASEGT, per germline. CDR3 size: 14 residues. Trimming shortened V by 6 bases and J by 4 bases, and 13 bases separated the two germline ends.

This chain joins TRBV7-2 and TRBJ2-3; TRBD2 matches 9 bases. Trimming at V came to 2 bases and at J to 1 base, leaving 4 bases not matched to a gene. The CDR3 is 16 residues long. The V gene's germline CDR1 is SGHTA and CDR2 FQGNSA. Written as DNA, the CDR3 is TGTGCCAGCAGCTTAAAGACTAGCGGTCGCACAGATACGCAGTATTTT. It codes for CASSLKTSGRTDTQYF.

The V gene is TRBV9, the J gene TRBJ2-7; 7 nucleotides align to TRBD1. Germline V gene lookup returns CDR1 SGDLS and CDR2 YYNGEE. After removal of 3 bases from V and 2 bases from J, the junction contained 8 bases not matched to a gene. CDR3 length: 15 amino acids. The CDR3 loop reads CASSAGQVAAYEQYF. The CDR3 region has the DNA TGTGCCAGCAGCGCCGGACAGGTAGCCGCCTACGAGCAGTACTTC. Filled out from reference TRBV9 and TRBJ2-7, the complete variable domain reads DSGVTQTPKHLITATGQRVTLRCSPRSGDLSVYWYQQSLDQGLQFLIQYYNGEERAKGNILERFSAQQFPDLHSELNLSSLELGDSALYFCASSAGQVAAYEQYFGPGTRLTVT.

This clonotype was counted only a few times. The genes are TRBV12-3 or TRBV12-4 and TRBJ1-1; D is uncertain. The CDR3 covers 13 residues. The ends were cut back, 2 bases at V and 1 base at J, with 5 bases in the middle. The CDR3 sequence: CASSLLSNTEAFF. CDR3 sequence (DNA): TGTGCCAGCAGTTTACTCTCGAACACTGAAGCTTTCTTT.

This clonotype was found a few times. The V call is TRBV11-2, the J call TRBJ2-7; 9 positions agree with TRBD1. The trim removed 6 bases at V and 5 bases at J, leaving 5 bases unmatched. Germline V gives CDR1 SGHAT, CDR2 FQNNGV. The CDR3 length is 13 residues. The CDR3 DNA reads as TGTGCCAGCAGGCGGACAGGGGACAACGAGCAGTACTTC. Translation: CASRRTGDNEQYF.

In this sample, this clonotype turned up a few times. CDR3: CAWTRGSGANVLTF. CDR3 in DNA: TGTGCCTGGACCCGGGGCTCTGGGGCCAACGTCCTGACTTTC. The chain is built from TRBV30 and TRBJ2-6, with D perhaps TRBD2 (5 bases). V lost 4 bases to trimming and J lost 0 bases, with 7 bases between them. Germline lookup yields CDR1 GTSNPN and CDR2 SVGIG (reference sequence). The CDR3 covers 14 residues.

This clonotype was seen just once. V is TRBV9 and J is TRBJ2-4, with 9 bases fitting TRBD1. J gave up 8 bases and V 0 bases, and 6 bases lay outside the gene matches. The CDR3 is 15 amino acids. In germline, CDR1 is SGDLS, CDR2 YYNGEE. DNA for the CDR3: TGTGCCAGCAGCGTAGGGACAGGGGTTTCGGACATTCAGTACTTC. Translation gives CASSVGTGVSDIQYF.

In its sample, this clonotype was seen a few times. The rearrangement links TRBV6-5 to TRBJ1-1; perhaps TRBD1 as D (6 bases). The CDR3 sequence is 17 residues long. From germline, CDR1 is MNHEY and CDR2 SVGAGI. The V end lost 1 base, the J end lost 0 bases, and 15 bases lay between the germline ends. The DNA for the CDR3 is TGTGCCAGCAGTTACTGGGGGTTAGGGGGGTTGAACACTGAAGCTTTCTTT. It codes for CASSYWGLGGLNTEAFF.

V is TRBV7-8 and J is TRBJ1-5, with 8 bases that match TRBD1. CDR1 SGHVS and CDR2 FQNEAQ come from the germline V gene. Trimming removed 5 bases from V and 4 bases from J; junction bases left unmatched: 16. This CDR3 has 18 residues. The CDR3 is CASSPQRTGLPQNQPQHF. The CDR3 DNA sequence: TGTGCCAGCAGCCCCCAGCGGACAGGGCTTCCCCAGAATCAGCCCCAGCATTTT.

The rearrangement uses TRBV20-1 and TRBJ2-1; 7 bases align to TRBD2. With 3 bases clipped from V and 8 bases from J, the junction kept 4 bases outside the gene matches. CDR1 DFQATT and CDR2 SNEGSKA come from the germline V gene (reference sequence). The CDR3 spans 12 residues. The CDR3 DNA follows: TGCAGTGCTAGTCCAGCGGGGTATGAGCAGTTCTTC. Amino acid sequence: CSASPAGYEQFF.

This clonotype is medium-sized (0.01 to 0.1%) by share. The chain is built from TRBV5-3 and TRBJ1-2; TRBD1 might be the D (5 bases). TRBV5-3 has ORF status, its function being uncertain. CDR3 length equals 14 residues. Trimming removed 2 bases at V and 0 bases at J, with 8 bases between. CDR3 amino acids: CARSFREANYGYTF. CDR3 DNA sequence: TGTGCCAGAAGCTTCAGGGAAGCTAACTATGGCTACACCTTC.

The rearrangement joins TRBV25-1 to TRBJ1-5, with 7 bases lining up with TRBD1. This CDR3 is 17 amino acids long. Trimming at V came to 7 bases and at J to 7 bases, leaving 19 bases not matched to a gene. Germline CDR1 and CDR2: MGHDK and SYGVNS. The CDR3 spells CASIIFVEGQSKQPQHF. The CDR3 bases are TGTGCCAGCATTATCTTCGTTGAGGGACAGAGTAAGCAGCCCCAGCATTTT.

By proportion, this clonotype is medium-sized (0.01 to 0.1%). J is TRBJ1-2 and V is TRBV19; maybe TRBD1 (5 bases). Trimming removed 9 bases from V and 0 bases from J, with 17 bases in between. The CDR3 is 15 amino acids. Germline V gives CDR1 LNHDA, CDR2 SQIVND (reference sequence). In nucleotides, the CDR3 is TGTGCCAGCCTAGACCCCGGGGGGACTAACTATGGCTACACCTTC. This sequence encodes CASLDPGGTNYGYTF.

The J gene is TRBJ1-2, the V gene TRBV30, with D possibly TRBD1 on 6 matching bases. This CDR3 region has 15 residues. V lost 2 bases to trimming and J lost 4 bases, with 17 bases between them. CDR1 is GTSNPN and CDR2 is SVGIG in the germline V gene (reference sequence). The CDR3 region is CAWSLTGRMPYGYTF. The CDR3, as DNA: TGTGCCTGGAGTCTTACAGGGAGGATGCCCTATGGCTACACCTTC.